This entry lists 5 T cell receptor beta chains sequenced from one sample in a study of T cell responses to AZD1222 COVID-19 vaccine. Profiled with immunoSEQ multiplex PCR; TCRdb holds only in-frame clones, not every one. The sample holds 150,000 to 170,000 clones, about 92% seen once. Here the sequenced sample was peripheral blood, taken on day 0 of AZD1222 vaccination. These receptors were obtained from an adult in good health.

The V call is TRBV19, the J call TRBJ2-1, with 10 positions matching TRBD1. Germline V gene sequence: CDR1 LNHDA, CDR2 SQIVND (reference sequence). This CDR3 is 16 amino acids long. The ends lost 5 bases at V and 5 bases at J; junction bases unmatched: 9. This CDR3 reads CASSGEDRGLDNEQFF. Here the CDR3 DNA reads TGTGCCAGTAGTGGCGAAGACAGGGGGCTGGACAATGAGCAGTTCTTC.

With respect to this clone: Mismatch with germline at one junction end may stem from a read error. The rearrangement links TRBV2 to TRBJ1-3; weak D call: TRBD1 (6 bases). CDR1 is SNHLY, CDR2 FYNNEI, per germline. This CDR3 contains 15 residues. The CDR3 protein is CASREGQWNGNTIYF. In nucleotides, the CDR3 is TGTGCCAGCAGGGAAGGACAGTGGAATGGAAACACCATATATTTT.

The chain employs TRBV5-1 and TRBJ2-1; 9 nucleotides agree with TRBD2. V shed 6 bases and J 4 bases; nucleotides not matched to a gene: 5. This CDR3 contains 14 residues. Germline-derived CDR1 and CDR2 are SGHRS and YFSETQ. The CDR3 is CASTPSGVYNEQFF. The DNA for the CDR3 is TGCGCCAGCACCCCTAGCGGGGTTTACAATGAGCAGTTCTTC. The variable domain in full, with the rest retrieved from reference TRBV5-1 and TRBJ2-1, is KAGVTQTPRYLIKTRGQQVTLSCSPISGHRSVSWYQQTPGQGLQFLFEYFSETQRNKGNFPGRFSGRQFSNSRSEMNVSTLELGDSALYLCASTPSGVYNEQFFGPGTRLTVL.

V is TRBV2 and J is TRBJ2-2, with TRBD1 identical over 7 bases. The germline gives CDR1 SNHLY, CDR2 FYNNEI. Trimming at V came to 7 bases and at J to 1 base, leaving 6 bases not matched to a gene. This CDR3 spans 15 amino acids. The DNA of the CDR3 is TGTGCCAGCACCGACAGGGACGGGAACACCGGGGAGCTGTTTTTT. It specifies CASTDRDGNTGELFF.

CDR3 loop: CASSPQPRSGNTIYF. CDR3 DNA sequence: TGTGCCAGTAGTCCGCAACCTCGCTCTGGAAACACCATATATTTT. V is TRBV19 and J is TRBJ1-3; no firm D call. Germline V gene lookup returns CDR1 LNHDA and CDR2 SQIVND (reference sequence). The CDR3 is 15 residues long. With 5 bases removed from V and 0 bases from J, the gap between germline ends came to 11 bases.